These 7 T cell receptor beta chains were sequenced from one sample in a study of T cell responses to AZD1222 COVID-19 vaccine. Sequenced by immunoSEQ multiplex PCR; TCRdb stores in-frame clones only, minus some. In the table there are over 15,000 clones, about four fifths of which are singletons. Sequences were derived from peripheral blood, sampled 28 days after the second AZD1222 dose. These receptors were obtained from an adult who received the AZD1222 COVID-19 vaccine.

This clone was counted once. The chain has TRBV29-1 and TRBJ2-2; TRBD2 aligns across 10 bases. The length of the CDR3 is 14 residues. Germline V lookup: CDR1 SQVTM, CDR2 ANQGSEA. V lost 4 bases to trimming and J lost 8 bases; unmatched junction nucleotides: 7. For the CDR3, the DNA is TGCAGCGTTGGAGCGGGGGGGCGATCAGGGGAGCTGTTTTTT. It codes for CSVGAGGRSGELFF.

CDR3 sequence (DNA): TGTGCCAGCACCACCGCCCTGACTAGCGATGGCTACACCTTC. It codes for CASTTALTSDGYTF. The chain joins TRBV2 to TRBJ1-2; D gene unclear. The V and J ends lost 7 bases and 6 bases respectively, with 18 bases between them. This CDR3 is built from 14 residues. Germline CDR1 reads SNHLY; CDR2 reads FYNNEI.

V usage is TRBV3-1 (or the pseudogene TRBV3-2) and J usage is TRBJ2-1; 14 bases are shared with TRBD2. Germline assignment: CDR1 LGHDT and CDR2 YNNKEL (reference sequence). J lost 7 bases, V lost 3 bases, and 5 bases had no gene match. The CDR3 is made up of 16 amino acids. The CDR3 sequence: CASSHGLAGGANEQFF. The CDR3 coding sequence is TGTGCCAGCAGCCACGGACTAGCGGGGGGTGCGAATGAGCAGTTCTTC.

This clone was counted once. The chain recombines TRBV18 with TRBJ2-1; maybe TRBD1 (6 bases). CDR1 KGHSH and CDR2 LQKENI come from the germline V gene. V gave up 5 bases and J gave up 6 bases, with 14 bases separating them. The CDR3 runs to 14 residues. CDR3: CASSLGQGPNEQFF. CDR3 coding DNA: TGTGCCAGCTCATTGGGCCAGGGGCCCAATGAGCAGTTCTTC.

J is TRBJ2-3 and V is TRBV4-2, with D perhaps matching TRBD1 or TRBD2 (5 bases each). Trimming shortened V by 3 bases and J by 10 bases, and 17 bases separated the two germline ends. Germline V gives CDR1 LGHNA, CDR2 YNFKEQ. CDR3 size: 14 residues. The CDR3 spells CASSHEMGVNAQYF. The CDR3 coding sequence is TGTGCCAGCAGCCACGAGATGGGGGTTAATGCGCAGTATTTT.

The chain joins TRBV6-5 to TRBJ1-2, with D perhaps matching TRBD1 (6 bases). Trimming removed 6 bases at V and 5 bases at J, with 10 bases between. This CDR3 contains 12 residues. The V gene's germline CDR1 is MNHEY and CDR2 SVGAGI. The chain's CDR3 is CASSAGQYGYTF. CDR3 sequence (DNA): TGTGCCAGCAGCGCCGGACAGTATGGCTACACCTTC.

The chain has TRBV7-8 and TRBJ2-1, with TRBD1 as a possible D gene (6 bases). The CDR3 extends over 14 amino acids. V gave up 4 bases and J gave up 4 bases, with 11 bases separating them. CDR1 and CDR2 from the germline V gene are SGHVS and FQNEAQ. The CDR3 here is CASSSRTAYNEQFF. CDR3 nucleotide sequence: TGTGCCAGCAGCTCCCGGACAGCGTACAATGAGCAGTTCTTC.